One sample yielded the 12 T cell receptor beta chains listed below, sequenced in a study of beta chain features in type 1 diabetes. All of the isolated RNA was reverse transcribed, so expressed TCRB transcripts were sequenced. Sequencing used immunoSEQ multiplex PCR; TCRdb keeps in-frame clones, though not all of them. Counted here are about 180,000 clones, about 13% occurring once; the ten biggest clones make up 0.55% to 0.8%. Sequencing used central memory CD4+ T cells from blood. The receptors derive from a woman between 18 and 30 years old in good health.

This chain connects TRBV6-5 to TRBJ2-1; weak D call: TRBD2 (5 bases). The CDR3 runs to 16 residues. V dropped 0 bases and J dropped 3 bases, with 12 bases sitting between them. Germline CDR1 is MNHEY and CDR2 is SVGAGI. This chain's CDR3 is CASSYSLAIGYNEQFF. In DNA form, the CDR3 reads TGTGCCAGCAGTTACTCATTAGCGATAGGCTACAATGAGCAGTTCTTC.

This clone appeared a few times. The rearrangement links TRBV7-9 to TRBJ2-2, with 8 bases fitting TRBD2. The CDR3 contains 15 residues. Germline V gives CDR1 SEHNR, CDR2 FQNEAQ (reference sequence). The V and J ends lost 7 bases and 6 bases, in that order; junction bases with no gene match: 10. Here the CDR3 reads CASKLRASGPGELFF. In DNA form, the CDR3 reads TGTGCCAGCAAGTTGCGTGCTAGCGGGCCCGGGGAGCTGTTTTTT. The full variable domain, in which reference TRBV7-9 and TRBJ2-2 provide the parts outside the CDR3, is DTGVSQNPRHKITKRGQNVTFRCDPISEHNRLYWYRQTLGQGPEFLTYFQNEAQLEKSRLLSDRFSAERPKGSFSTLEIQRTEQGDSAMYLCASKLRASGPGELFFGEGSRLTVL.

This clone has only a few counts. The CDR3, as DNA: TGTGCCAGCAGTCCGACTAGTGGTACGCAGTATTTT. Translation gives CASSPTSGTQYF. The chain employs TRBV6-1 and TRBJ2-3; weak D call: TRBD2 (6 bases). The ends were cut back, 5 bases at V and 8 bases at J, with 11 bases in the middle. This CDR3 is built from 12 residues. Germline CDR1 MNHNS, CDR2 SASEGT.

This clone was counted a few times. V gene TRBV5-4 combines with J gene TRBJ2-7; weak D call: TRBD2 (6 bases). V was pared by 3 bases and J by 1 base, with 14 bases between. Germline lookup yields CDR1 SGHNT and CDR2 YYREEE (reference sequence). The CDR3 loop spans 15 amino acids. CDR3 nucleotides: TGTGCCAGCAGCTCCCGGGACTTTCAGTCCTACGAGCAGTACTTC. This codes for CASSSRDFQSYEQYF.

The V call is TRBV7-2, the J call TRBJ1-2, with 7 bases aligning to TRBD1. Trimming at V came to 5 bases and at J to 2 bases, leaving 8 bases not matched to a gene. Germline loops: CDR1 SGHTA, CDR2 FQGNSA. The CDR3 totals 15 residues. The CDR3 is CASSLQGLGNYGYTF. CDR3 in DNA: TGTGCCAGCAGCCTACAGGGGCTTGGCAACTATGGCTACACCTTC.

This chain joins TRBV7-2 and TRBJ2-7, with D maybe TRBD1 (6 bases). The CDR3 contains 14 residues. Trimming cost V 5 bases and J 1 base, with 12 bases left between them. Germline assignment: CDR1 SGHTA and CDR2 FQGNSA. The CDR3 spells CASSPSRGSYEQYF. DNA of the CDR3: TGTGCCAGCAGCCCCTCTAGGGGGTCCTACGAGCAGTACTTC.

This chain joins TRBV4-2 and TRBJ2-4, with no clear D. CDR3 length equals 14 residues. Between the trimmed V and J ends, which lost 4 bases and 2 bases, there was a span of 9 bases. Germline CDR1 LGHNA, CDR2 YNFKEQ. CDR3: CASSLDSSKNIQYF. The DNA for the CDR3 is TGTGCCAGCAGCCTCGACTCGTCCAAAAACATTCAGTACTTC.

This chain links TRBV14 with TRBJ1-3, with unresolved D. Germline CDR1 is SGHDN and CDR2 is FVKESK. Trimming took 0 bases from V and 0 from J, leaving 6 bases between them. This CDR3 spans 15 amino acids. CDR3 sequence reads: CASSQDSGSGNTIYF. DNA for the CDR3: TGTGCCAGCAGCCAAGATTCGGGCTCTGGAAACACCATATATTTT.

The J gene is TRBJ2-7, the V gene TRBV28, with D maybe TRBD2 (5 bases). CDR1 and CDR2 (germline): MDHEN, SYDVKM. This CDR3 spans 15 amino acids. Deletions cut 5 bases from V and 0 bases from J, with 14 bases between. CDR3 nucleotide sequence: TGTGCCAGCAGTCGCCTCGGGGTGAGCTCCTACGAGCAGTACTTC. It yields the protein CASSRLGVSSYEQYF.

V is TRBV20-1 and J is TRBJ1-1; a weak D match, TRBD1 (6 bases). The CDR3 spans 11 residues. Looked up from germline, CDR1 is DFQATT and CDR2 is SNEGSKA (reference sequence). V was trimmed by 2 bases and J by 8 bases, leaving 9 bases between them. In nucleotides, the CDR3 is TGCAGTGCTAGACAAAGGGGGGAAGCTTTCTTT. Amino acids: CSARQRGEAFF.

This clone was detected only a few times. The V call is TRBV5-4, the J call TRBJ2-2, with no clear D. This CDR3 is 13 amino acids long. The germline V and J ends were trimmed by 2 bases and 2 bases, with 4 bases remaining between them. Germline V gives CDR1 SGHNT, CDR2 YYREEE (reference sequence). The DNA for the CDR3 is TGTGCCAGCAGCTTTTATAACACCGGGGAGCTGTTTTTT. The encoded protein is CASSFYNTGELFF.

The rearrangement links TRBV5-1 to TRBJ2-1; a weak D match, TRBD2 (5 bases). Germline V gene sequence: CDR1 SGHRS, CDR2 YFSETQ. Between the trimmed V and J ends, which lost 2 bases and 7 bases, there was a span of 13 bases. The CDR3 contains 14 residues. This CDR3 is CASSFGGIENEQFF. For the CDR3, the DNA is TGCGCCAGCAGCTTCGGAGGAATTGAAAATGAGCAGTTCTTC.